This T cell receptor beta chain was retrieved from a study of blood T cell repertoires in COVID-19. Study-wide context: Collection of acute and convalescent COVID-19 samples took place in the United States, Italy and Spain. PBMCs, B-cell-depleted T cells, or T cells provided the cDNA or gDNA that made up the material.

CDR1 and CDR2 (germline): SGHRS, YFSETQ. V was clipped by 5 bases and J by 3 bases, with 20 bases between them. CDR3 length equals 17 residues. Assay: immunoSEQ multiplex PCR; the TCRdb copy retains only in-frame clones and omits some. The sample holds about 260,000 clones, approximately 86% seen once. This sequence was found in a man aged 40-49 years who had recovered from COVID-19. V is TRBV5-1 and J is TRBJ1-4; TRBD1 is a possible D gene (5 bases). Sequencing was performed on peripheral blood. The CDR3 DNA reads as TGCGCCAGCAGTCTTGGAACAGGCTCAGCCCCTAATGAAAAACTGTTTTTT. This codes for CASSLGTGSAPNEKLFF.